The following is a TCR beta chain sequence with its context. This clone's antigen is unknown. No per-base quality is available; no much larger clone lies one base away. The CDR3 runs 14 residues from the cysteine to the phenylalanine. Just CDR3 DNA is preserved here, 42 bases in frame from base 1. CDR1 and CDR2, per the germline V gene, are SGHRS and YFSETQ. The source of the sample is a study of blood T cells in healthy people across ages (dated by TCRdb to 2015 to 2017). Regarding the research as a whole: Template switching captured roughly one uniquely barcoded TCR beta cDNA molecule per two T cells in model experiments. For two donors (one aged 18 to 30 and one aged 80 or older), the study analyzed two additional independent replicas of 1 million unique cDNA reads from the same blood draw. To avoid experimental bias, donors of different ages were randomly spread across the sequencing lanes. To track age-related changes in TCR beta repertoire diversity, the study relied on deep sequencing normalized with unique cDNA molecular identifiers. Donors were grouped into four age groups: young (average roughly 15 years), middle-aged (about 38), aged (around 56) and long-lived (about 90).

Overall study outcomes, separate from this receptor: Estimates of total diversity from one million sequenced T cells were regarded as lower bounds and underestimates. Compared with the aged group, more naive CD4+ T cells, fewer expanded clones and increased TCR diversity were shown by the long-lived group, suggesting age selection. Since profiling was done on bulk unsorted PBMCs, naive and antigen-experienced compartments could not be conclusively compared. Observed TCR beta diversity per million T cells fell roughly linearly with age, and a significant reduction was already apparent by age around 40. A strong correlation was found between observed TCR beta diversity and the percentage of naive T cells measured by flow cytometry. Donor CMV infection status was unknown, potentially confounding age-related changes in expanded clonotypes.

The donors were 40 or so Caucasian individuals from Russia, aged roughly 6 to 100 years, who were systemically healthy. Ten milliliters of peripheral blood were collected from each donor into EDTA-treated Vacutainer tubes. Ficoll-Paque density-gradient centrifugation was used to isolate PBMCs, with at least 7 million per sample. Total RNA was extracted from PBMCs with Trizol reagent, with at least 5.5 micrograms obtained per sample. For every donor, flow cytometry on a PBMC aliquot measured the percentage of naive CD45RAhigh/CD27high T cells. Library preparation employed 5' RACE. The sequencer was an Illumina HiSeq 2500. A second PCR of roughly 7 to 11 cycles was run with a J-beta primer mix and a sample-barcoded 5' primer. A unique molecular identifier was introduced onto each TCR beta cDNA molecule by a template-switch 5' adaptor carrying 12 random nucleotides. Each sample yielded at least 3 million CDR3-containing paired-end reads. First-strand cDNA was synthesized from all RNA with the Mint cDNA synthesis kit, primed by a TRBC-specific oligonucleotide. After uracil-DNA glycosylase treatment, a first 18-cycle PCR used universal primers M1SS and BC2_uni_R on all cDNA. Under the source paper's analysis protocol: For normalization, 1 million high-quality reads were randomly selected from each sample, with every read carrying a distinct molecular identifier. Reads with shared molecular identifiers were discarded instead of being binned into consensus sequences. MiTCR, with a Q25 quality threshold and the strictest error-elimination algorithm, was used for CDR3 identification, clonotype clustering and error correction. A nonparametric unseen species model with Euler transformation was used to estimate a lower bound on total TCR beta diversity. TCRdb itself trimmed the public reads at Q25 with fastp, ran MiXCR and retained productive beta chains. Merged by CDR3 protein, the rows form single entries marked with the most common genes and DNA. The V and J calls shown here were made by TCRdb, not taken from the authors' results. The sample yields over 700,000 distinct CDR3 sequences; roughly 50% were counted once. In total, the top ten clones hold approximately 40% of the sample.

Sequencing used blood. The V gene is TRBV5-1 and the J gene is TRBJ2-4, with 7 bases aligning to TRBD1. Matching the DNA end better, TRBJ2-7 makes the J call doubtful. This TCR was sampled from a man of 80 years or more in good health. The nucleotides read TGCGCCAGCAGCTGGGACAGCTACTCCTACGAGCAGTACTTC. Its coded protein is CASSWDSYSYEQYF.